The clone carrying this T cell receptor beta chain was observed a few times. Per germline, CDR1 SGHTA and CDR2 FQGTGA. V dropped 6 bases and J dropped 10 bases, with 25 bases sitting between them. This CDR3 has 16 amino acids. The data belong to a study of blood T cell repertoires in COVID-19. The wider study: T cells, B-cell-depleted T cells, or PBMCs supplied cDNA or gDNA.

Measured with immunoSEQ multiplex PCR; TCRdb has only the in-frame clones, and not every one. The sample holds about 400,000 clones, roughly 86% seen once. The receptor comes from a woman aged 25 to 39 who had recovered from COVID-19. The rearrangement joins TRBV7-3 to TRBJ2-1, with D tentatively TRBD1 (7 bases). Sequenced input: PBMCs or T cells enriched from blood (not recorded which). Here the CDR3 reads CASRSSSDPQGGEQFF. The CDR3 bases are TGTGCCAGCAGATCAAGCTCGGATCCGCAGGGGGGAGAGCAGTTCTTC. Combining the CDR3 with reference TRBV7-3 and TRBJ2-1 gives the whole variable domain GAGVSQTPSNKVTEKGKYVELRCDPISGHTALYWYRQSLGQGPEFLIYFQGTGAADDSGLPNDRFFAVRPEGSVSTLKIQRTERGDSAVYLCASRSSSDPQGGEQFFGPGTRLTVL.